This T cell receptor (beta chain) is drawn from a study of control samples from healthy donors and cancer patients. Trimming shortened V by 5 bases and J by 4 bases, and 12 bases separated the two germline ends. The germline CDR1 and CDR2 sequences are SGHDT and YYEEEE. This CDR3 is 13 amino acids long. Sequenced by immunoSEQ multiplex PCR; TCRdb stores in-frame clones only, minus some. This sample's clone table lists about 190,000 clones. This clonotype was obtained from a woman aged 30 to 39 in good health. Sequencing input: blood. The chain employs TRBV5-6 and TRBJ2-5, with a tentative D call TRBD1 (6 bases). CDR3 amino acids: CASSLTGTETQYF. Here the CDR3 DNA reads TGTGCCAGCAGTTTAACAGGGACAGAGACCCAGTACTTC.